The present TCR beta chain was sequenced within a study of response to subunit inactivated influenza vaccine. Study outcomes and limitations: Authors suggested each seasonal flu vaccination may recruit only limited numbers of new T cells.

TCRdb used MiXCR to reprocess the RT-PCR reads, holding one entry per CDR3 protein. The sample has 430,000 or so distinct CDR3 sequences, about a tenth seen once. This clonotype was counted at least ten times. Antigen specificity is unknown. V was pared by 6 bases and J by 5 bases, with 16 bases between. This CDR3 comprises 14 residues. Material: PBMCs from blood, obtained 40 to 50 days after vaccination. This receptor was taken from a man over 45 who received an inactivated influenza vaccine. The V call is TRBV12-3 or TRBV12-4, the J call TRBJ2-5, with D possibly being TRBD2 (5 bases). The CDR3 here is CASSISAGGETQYF. The CDR3 DNA is TGTGCCAGCAGCATCTCCGCGGGTGGGGAGACCCAGTACTTC.